The text below deals with one T cell receptor beta chain. The data derive from a study of neurological immune-mediated disorders. This CDR3 is built from 15 residues. The germline gives CDR1 LNHDA, CDR2 SQIVND (reference sequence). V lost 7 bases and J 6 bases, leaving 18 bases between the germline ends. The cDNA came from 5'RACE, which used 10-nucleotide random UMIs. One entry per CDR3 protein results from TCRdb running MiXCR on the 5' RACE reads. The sample carries roughly 80,000 distinct CDR3 sequences, under 20% recorded once. The source material was PBMCs. The TCR sequence derives from a woman between 40 and 50 years old in good health. The chain uses TRBV19 and TRBJ1-4, with D possibly being TRBD1 (5 bases). The CDR3 loop is CASTLTGTRDEKLFF. The CDR3 DNA reads as TGTGCCAGTACCCTCACCGGGACTAGGGATGAAAAACTGTTTTTT. Supplemented by reference TRBV19 and TRBJ1-4, the full variable domain reads DGGITQSPKYLFRKEGQNVTLSCEQNLNHDAMYWYRQDPGQGLRLIYYSQIVNDFQKGDIAEGYSVSREKKESFPLTVTSAQKNPTAFYLCASTLTGTRDEKLFFGSGTQLSVL.